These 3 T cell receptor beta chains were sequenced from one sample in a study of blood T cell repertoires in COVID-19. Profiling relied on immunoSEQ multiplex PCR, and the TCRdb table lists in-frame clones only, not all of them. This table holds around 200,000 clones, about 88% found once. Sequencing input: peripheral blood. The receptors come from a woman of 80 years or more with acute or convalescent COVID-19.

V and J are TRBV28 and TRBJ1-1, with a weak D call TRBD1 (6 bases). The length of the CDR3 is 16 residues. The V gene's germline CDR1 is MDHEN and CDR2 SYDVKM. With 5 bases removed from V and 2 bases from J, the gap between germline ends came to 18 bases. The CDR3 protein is CASSELHRVVNTEAFF. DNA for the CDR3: TGTGCCAGCAGTGAACTCCACAGGGTTGTAAACACTGAAGCTTTCTTT.

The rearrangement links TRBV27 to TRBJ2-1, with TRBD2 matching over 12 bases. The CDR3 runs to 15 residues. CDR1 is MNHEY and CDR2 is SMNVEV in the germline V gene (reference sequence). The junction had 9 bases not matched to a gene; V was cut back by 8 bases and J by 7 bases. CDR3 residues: CASYLAGGGKNEQFF. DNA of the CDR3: TGTGCCAGCTACCTAGCGGGAGGGGGGAAAAATGAGCAGTTCTTC.

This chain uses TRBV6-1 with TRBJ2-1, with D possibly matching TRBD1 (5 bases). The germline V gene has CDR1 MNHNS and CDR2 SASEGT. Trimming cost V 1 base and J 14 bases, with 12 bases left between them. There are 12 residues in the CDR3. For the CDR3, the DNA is TGTGCCAGCAGTGAAGGGCAGGGTTCGGAGTTCTTC. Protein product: CASSEGQGSEFF.